This TCR beta chain is drawn from a study of CXCR3-negative and CXCR3-positive naive CD8 T cells. Study conclusions and caveats: Similarly elevated diversity marked both naive subsets, with memory CD8+ cells showing far lower diversity.

By phenotype, naive CD8+ T cells were CD45RO-CCR7+CD27+CD95-. Germline lookup yields CDR1 SGHTA and CDR2 FQGTGA. This CDR3 is built from 15 residues. A word on this clonotype: Its target is not known.

Via 5' RACE with UMI labels, TRB cDNA libraries were prepared. TCRdb reprocessed the 5' RACE reads, keeping one entry per CDR3 protein, no DNA. Reported are 70,000 to 100,000 distinct CDR3 sequences; the ten largest clones contain about 1%. V gene TRBV7-3 combines with J gene TRBJ2-1. This receptor was identified in a human donor in good health. Some clones in this sample may be carry-over from other donors' samples. Input material: naive CXCR3- CD8+ T cells from blood. Subset of the sample: CD45RO-CCR7+CD27+CD95- naive CD8+ T cells lacking CXCR3 (TNR3-). The CDR3 reads CASSEAGDSYNEQFF. The entire variable domain, with the rest obtained from reference TRBV7-3 and TRBJ2-1, is as follows: GAGVSQTPSNKVTEKGKYVELRCDPISGHTALYWYRQSLGQGPEFLIYFQGTGAADDSGLPNDRFFAVRPEGSVSTLKIQRTERGDSAVYLCASSEAGDSYNEQFFGPGTRLTVL.